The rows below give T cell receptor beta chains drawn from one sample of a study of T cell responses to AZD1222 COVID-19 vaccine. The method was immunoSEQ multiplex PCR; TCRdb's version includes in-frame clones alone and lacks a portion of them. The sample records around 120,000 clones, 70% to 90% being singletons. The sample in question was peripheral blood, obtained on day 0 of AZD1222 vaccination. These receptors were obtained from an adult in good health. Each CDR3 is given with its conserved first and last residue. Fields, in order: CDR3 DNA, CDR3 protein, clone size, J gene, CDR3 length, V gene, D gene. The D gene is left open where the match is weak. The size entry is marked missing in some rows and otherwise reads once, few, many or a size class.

TGCAGCGCAGGAGAGGAAAGGGTGGAGGTCAAAAAACTGTTTTTT	CSAGEERVEVKKLFF	.	TRBJ1-4	15	TRBV29-1	.
TGTGCTAGTGGTTTGAGGGGATCTCACGAGACCCAGTACTTC	CASGLRGSHETQYF	.	TRBJ2-5	14	TRBV12-5	.
TGTGCCAGCAGCTTCAAGTTGAACACTGAAGCTTTCTTT	CASSFKLNTEAFF	few	TRBJ1-1	13	TRBV11-2	.
TGCAGCGTGCGACCCCGAGGATCCTACAATGAGCAGTTCTTC	CSVRPRGSYNEQFF	.	TRBJ2-1	14	TRBV29-1	.
TGTGCCAGCAGCCAAGGCCCGGGACTAGAGCAGTTCTTC	CASSQGPGLEQFF	.	TRBJ2-1	13	TRBV14	TRBD2
TGTGCCAGCAACCCCGGGGGGAACACTGAAGCTTTCTTT	CASNPGGNTEAFF	.	TRBJ1-1	13	TRBV6-2/TRBV6-3	.
TGTGCCAGCAGCTTTTACCGTCTTGGCTCTGGGGCCAACGTCCTGACTTTC	CASSFYRLGSGANVLTF	.	TRBJ2-6	17	TRBV7-2	.
TGTGCCAGCAGCTCCTATAGGGTGACAGGGACGAACACCGGGGAGCTGTTTTTT	CASSSYRVTGTNTGELFF	.	TRBJ2-2	18	TRBV7-3	TRBD1
TGTGCCAGTTCACACCGCCGGGGACTTTCCTACGAGCAGTACTTC	CASSHRRGLSYEQYF	.	TRBJ2-7	15	TRBV19	.
TGCGCCAGCAGCTTGACGTTGACTAGCGGAACCTACGAGCAGTACTTC	CASSLTLTSGTYEQYF	.	TRBJ2-7	16	TRBV5-1	TRBD2
TGTGCCACCAGCAGAGGAGGTCGCTCCATGGAGCTGTTTTTT	CATSRGGRSMELFF	.	TRBJ2-2	14	TRBV15	.
TGTGCCAGCAGCCGCGACAGGGTGGAGTACTTC	CASSRDRVEYF	.	TRBJ2-7	11	TRBV27	TRBD1
TGTGCCAGCACCTTATTTGCGGGGGAGGGAAACACCATATATTTT	CASTLFAGEGNTIYF	.	TRBJ1-3	15	TRBV27	.
TGTGCCAGCAGCTTAGCGAGGACTAGCCAAGGGTGGCAGTACTTC	CASSLARTSQGWQYF	.	TRBJ2-7	15	TRBV7-2	TRBD2